The next 26 T cell receptor beta chains were all read from a single sample in a study of T cell changes during pregnancy in multiple sclerosis. The data were produced by immunoSEQ multiplex PCR, yet TCRdb's version contains in-frame clones alone and is incomplete. The table has roughly 110,000 clones, 91% seen once; the top ten hold roughly 1.6%. The sample in question was peripheral blood, obtained before pregnancy. Receptors were obtained from a female donor with multiple sclerosis, enrolled in a pregnancy study.

This chain uses TRBV28 with TRBJ2-7; the match to TRBD2 covers 11 bases. Trimming took 1 base from V and 1 from J; bases not matched to a gene: 6. CDR1 MDHEN and CDR2 SYDVKM come from the germline V gene. This CDR3 contains 17 residues. CDR3 sequence: CASSLYTSGSPSYEQYF. The CDR3 nucleotides read TGTGCCAGCAGTTTATATACTAGCGGGAGCCCATCCTACGAGCAGTACTTC.

V gene TRBV6-1 combines with J gene TRBJ1-3; D may be TRBD1 (5 bases). Germline CDR1 and CDR2: MNHNS and SASEGT. This CDR3 is 15 amino acids long. The V end lost 8 bases, the J end lost 2 bases, and 16 bases lay between the germline ends. The CDR3 DNA sequence: TGTGCCAGCTTTAGGACCGGAGGGGCTGGAAACACCATATATTTT. This codes for CASFRTGGAGNTIYF.

J is TRBJ2-7 and V is TRBV5-6; TRBD2 might be the D (5 bases). The germline V gene has CDR1 SGHDT and CDR2 YYEEEE. The CDR3 has 13 amino acids. The germline V and J ends were trimmed by 3 bases and 3 bases, with 10 bases remaining between them. CDR3 in DNA: TGTGCCAGCAGCTCCGGGATTGACTACGAGCAGTACTTC. Its translation is CASSSGIDYEQYF.

The chain is built from TRBV5-1 and TRBJ1-1, with D unresolved. Germline assignment: CDR1 SGHRS and CDR2 YFSETQ. CDR3 length: 11 amino acids. Trimming took off 0 bases at V and 7 bases at J, with 4 bases between the two ends. This chain's CDR3 is CASSLGSEAFF. The DNA of the CDR3 is TGCGCCAGCAGCTTGGGTAGTGAAGCTTTCTTT.

The count of this clone is one. This sequence joins TRBV6-1 and TRBJ1-6; D is unresolved. Trimming pared 1 base from V and 8 bases from J, leaving 6 bases between. Germline V lookup: CDR1 MNHNS, CDR2 SASEGT. The CDR3 extends over 13 amino acids. As DNA, the CDR3 is TGTGCCAGCAGTGAAGTTAGAGATTCACCCCTCCACTTT. It is translated as CASSEVRDSPLHF.

The chain is built from TRBV19 and TRBJ2-5; possible D gene TRBD1, 6 bases. CDR3 length equals 15 residues. Germline V gene sequence: CDR1 LNHDA, CDR2 SQIVND (reference sequence). Trimming stripped 2 bases from V and 3 bases from J, with 13 bases between. This CDR3 is CASSISTGHKETQYF. CDR3 bases: TGTGCCAGTAGTATATCGACAGGACACAAAGAGACCCAGTACTTC.

The chain links TRBV12-5 to TRBJ1-1; no reliable D call. The CDR3 runs to 12 residues. The V end was cut by 6 bases, the J end by 0 bases, with 5 bases between. Germline values: CDR1 LGHNT, CDR2 FRNRAP. The CDR3 nucleotides are TGTGCTAGTGGCAACATGAACACTGAAGCTTTCTTT. This sequence encodes CASGNMNTEAFF.

This clone was recorded only once. The J gene is TRBJ2-7, the V gene TRBV27; 10 bases fit TRBD1. Losses at the gene ends were 2 bases for V and 4 bases for J; bases not matched to a gene: 2. Germline lookup yields CDR1 MNHEY and CDR2 SMNVEV (reference sequence). The CDR3 runs 14 residues. The chain's CDR3 is CASSLRQGAYEQYF. CDR3 bases: TGTGCCAGCAGTTTAAGACAGGGGGCTTACGAGCAGTACTTC.

This chain links TRBV30 with TRBJ1-2; D is ambiguous. There are 12 residues in the CDR3. Trimming took off 8 bases at V and 7 bases at J, with 17 bases between the two ends. The V gene's germline CDR1 is GTSNPN and CDR2 SVGIG (reference sequence). Written as DNA, the CDR3 is TGTGCCCATGAGGGCTCGTCGGGTGGCTACACCTTC. Amino acids: CAHEGSSGGYTF.

The V gene is TRBV30, the J gene TRBJ1-4; D is possibly TRBD1 (5 bases). Trimming took 4 bases from V and 6 from J, leaving 15 bases between them. Germline V gives CDR1 GTSNPN, CDR2 SVGIG (reference sequence). This CDR3 has 14 residues. CDR3 in DNA: TGTGCCTGGAAACAGGAACTTATGGATGAAAAACTGTTTTTT. It encodes CAWKQELMDEKLFF.

DNA for the CDR3: TGTGCCAGAGGGGACTTTAAAGGATGCTCCTACAATGAGCAGTTCTTC. Translated: CARGDFKGCSYNEQFF. The genes are TRBV27 and TRBJ2-1, with D possibly being TRBD2 (6 bases). Germline-derived CDR1 and CDR2 are MNHEY and SMNVEV (reference sequence). Between the trimmed V and J ends, which lost 9 bases and 0 bases, there was a span of 18 bases. CDR3 length: 16 amino acids.

V and J are TRBV10-3 and TRBJ2-3, with D possibly TRBD1 on 6 matching bases. Per the germline V gene, CDR1 is ENHRY and CDR2 is SYGVKD. V lost 3 bases to trimming and J lost 6 bases, with 7 bases between them. CDR3 length: 12 residues. CDR3 DNA sequence: TGTGCCATCAGTGACAGGGGTGATACGCAGTATTTT. Its protein product is CAISDRGDTQYF.

The chain uses TRBV28 and TRBJ1-1, with D perhaps matching TRBD1 (6 bases). V lost 6 bases and J 1 base, leaving 6 bases between the germline ends. Germline V gives CDR1 MDHEN, CDR2 SYDVKM. The CDR3 has 12 residues. CDR3 in amino acids: CASRQGNTEAFF. The CDR3 nucleotides are TGTGCCAGCAGACAGGGGAACACTGAAGCTTTCTTT.

The chain couples TRBV4-2 to TRBJ2-1; no definite D call. V lost 1 base and J lost 8, with 15 bases in between. The CDR3 spans 15 residues. Germline lookup yields CDR1 LGHNA and CDR2 YNFKEQ. The CDR3 bases are TGTGCCAGCAGCCAAGCCAATCGTGAAAGCGATGAGCAGTTCTTC. It translates to CASSQANRESDEQFF.

This clone was observed a few times. V and J are TRBV18 and TRBJ2-7, with a tentative D call TRBD1 (6 bases). Germline loops: CDR1 KGHSH, CDR2 LQKENI. The CDR3 loop spans 16 amino acids. Trimming removed 1 base from V and 5 bases from J, with 18 bases in between. The CDR3 loop reads CASSPLPADRSNEQYF. The CDR3 coding sequence is TGTGCCAGCTCACCACTTCCAGCGGACAGATCCAACGAGCAGTACTTC.

The gene calls are TRBV28 and TRBJ1-2, with TRBD1 as a possible D gene (6 bases). This CDR3 has 13 residues. Germline V CDR1 and CDR2: MDHEN, SYDVKM. Trimming shortened V by 6 bases and J by 8 bases, and 16 bases separated the two germline ends. The CDR3 region is CASSPDRNYGYTF. The CDR3 nucleotides are TGTGCCAGCAGCCCAGACAGGAATTACGGCTACACCTTC.

J is TRBJ2-5 and V is TRBV5-1; the match to TRBD2 covers 9 bases. The CDR3 runs 16 residues. The V gene end was trimmed by 0 bases and the J gene end by 3 bases; junction bases not matched to a gene: 6. Germline V gene lookup returns CDR1 SGHRS and CDR2 YFSETQ. CDR3 nucleotide sequence: TGCGCCAGCAGCTTGGCCGTTAGCGGGAGCGAAGAGACCCAGTACTTC. It yields the protein CASSLAVSGSEETQYF. Together with reference TRBV5-1 and TRBJ2-5, the CDR3 gives the full variable domain: KAGVTQTPRYLIKTRGQQVTLSCSPISGHRSVSWYQQTPGQGLQFLFEYFSETQRNKGNFPGRFSGRQFSNSRSEMNVSTLELGDSALYLCASSLAVSGSEETQYFGPGTRLLVL.

DNA for the CDR3: TGTGCCAGTAGTATTATGTATAGCAATCAGCCCCAGCATTTT. Protein: CASSIMYSNQPQHF. This sequence joins TRBV19 and TRBJ1-5; D gene uncertain. Trimming took off 3 bases at V and 0 bases at J, with 6 bases between the two ends. The germline gives CDR1 LNHDA, CDR2 SQIVND (reference sequence). CDR3 length: 14 residues.

The V gene is TRBV28, the J gene TRBJ2-3; D is perhaps TRBD2 (5 bases). This CDR3 has 16 residues. V lost 4 bases, J lost 3 bases, and 17 bases lay in between. Germline V gives CDR1 MDHEN, CDR2 SYDVKM. This chain's CDR3 is CASSSVIRERTDTQYF. The DNA of the CDR3 is TGTGCCAGCAGTTCGGTTATAAGGGAGCGGACAGATACGCAGTATTTT. Filled out from reference TRBV28 and TRBJ2-3, the complete variable domain reads DVKVTQSSRYLVKRTGEKVFLECVQDMDHENMFWYRQDPGLGLRLIYFSYDVKMKEKGDIPEGYSVSREKKERFSLILESASTNQTSMYLCASSSVIRERTDTQYFGPGTRLTVL.

The chain joins TRBV30 to TRBJ2-3; a possible D gene is TRBD2 (6 bases). The CDR3 consists of 16 residues. Germline CDR1 reads GTSNPN; CDR2 reads SVGIG (reference sequence). V lost 3 bases to trimming and J lost 1 base, with 17 bases between them. CDR3 nucleotides: TGTGCCTGGAGAATGGGGACTTCGAGAGGCACAGATACGCAGTATTTT. This encodes CAWRMGTSRGTDTQYF.

This clone was counted a single time. The chain recombines TRBV7-3 with TRBJ2-1; no definite D call. Trimming cost V 5 bases and J 6 bases, with 11 bases left between them. This CDR3 region has 13 residues. Per the germline V gene, CDR1 is SGHTA and CDR2 is FQGTGA. The CDR3, as DNA: TGTGCCAGCAGCCCCCGTATCAGCAATGAGCAGTTCTTC. Its protein product is CASSPRISNEQFF.

The chain joins TRBV9 to TRBJ2-1; 11 nucleotides line up with TRBD2. J lost 5 bases, V lost 1 base, and 8 bases had no gene match. The germline CDR1 and CDR2 sequences are SGDLS and YYNGEE. This CDR3 spans 17 amino acids. The CDR3 DNA is TGTGCCAGCAGCGTACCCAAGACTAGCGGGGATCACAATGAGCAGTTCTTC. Translating it yields CASSVPKTSGDHNEQFF.

This chain connects TRBV13 to TRBJ2-1, with a tentative D call TRBD2 (7 bases). CDR1 and CDR2 (germline): PRHDT, FYEKMQ (reference sequence). This CDR3 has 18 amino acids. The V gene lost 1 base and the J gene lost 5 bases, with 21 bases spanning the gap. The chain's CDR3 is CASSLEQALRGANNEQFF. CDR3 in DNA: TGTGCCAGCAGCTTAGAACAGGCCCTCCGGGGGGCTAACAATGAGCAGTTCTTC.

The chain recombines TRBV7-6 with TRBJ1-5, with D possibly TRBD1 on 5 matching bases. V was cut by 2 bases and J by 4 bases, with 18 bases left in between. The CDR3 is made up of 17 amino acids. Germline loops: CDR1 SGHVS, CDR2 FNYEAQ. CDR3 residues: CASSLPDPGGGNQPQHF. The CDR3 region has the DNA TGTGCCAGCAGCTTACCAGACCCAGGTGGGGGGAATCAGCCCCAGCATTTT. Full variable domain (missing parts from reference TRBV7-6 and TRBJ1-5): GAGVSQSPRYKVTKRGQDVALRCDPISGHVSLYWYRQALGQGPEFLTYFNYEAQQDKSGLPNDRFSAERPEGSISTLTIQRTEQRDSAMYRCASSLPDPGGGNQPQHFGDGTRLSIL.

V gene TRBV27 combines with J gene TRBJ2-3; 10 bases line up with TRBD1. Germline V CDR1 and CDR2: MNHEY, SMNVEV (reference sequence). This CDR3 has 17 amino acids. Trimming removed 6 bases from V and 4 bases from J; junction bases left unmatched: 13. CDR3 DNA sequence: TGTGCCAGCAGGGCCCGGGTGGGACAGGGGATGTCAGATACGCAGTATTTT. Amino acid sequence: CASRARVGQGMSDTQYF.

V and J are TRBV2 and TRBJ2-4, with no clear D. The ends were cut back, 6 bases at V and 0 bases at J, with 6 bases in the middle. This CDR3 region has 13 residues. CDR1 and CDR2 from the germline V gene are SNHLY and FYNNEI. CDR3 DNA sequence: TGTGCCAGCAGGGAACTAGCCAAAAACATTCAGTACTTC. Protein sequence: CASRELAKNIQYF.